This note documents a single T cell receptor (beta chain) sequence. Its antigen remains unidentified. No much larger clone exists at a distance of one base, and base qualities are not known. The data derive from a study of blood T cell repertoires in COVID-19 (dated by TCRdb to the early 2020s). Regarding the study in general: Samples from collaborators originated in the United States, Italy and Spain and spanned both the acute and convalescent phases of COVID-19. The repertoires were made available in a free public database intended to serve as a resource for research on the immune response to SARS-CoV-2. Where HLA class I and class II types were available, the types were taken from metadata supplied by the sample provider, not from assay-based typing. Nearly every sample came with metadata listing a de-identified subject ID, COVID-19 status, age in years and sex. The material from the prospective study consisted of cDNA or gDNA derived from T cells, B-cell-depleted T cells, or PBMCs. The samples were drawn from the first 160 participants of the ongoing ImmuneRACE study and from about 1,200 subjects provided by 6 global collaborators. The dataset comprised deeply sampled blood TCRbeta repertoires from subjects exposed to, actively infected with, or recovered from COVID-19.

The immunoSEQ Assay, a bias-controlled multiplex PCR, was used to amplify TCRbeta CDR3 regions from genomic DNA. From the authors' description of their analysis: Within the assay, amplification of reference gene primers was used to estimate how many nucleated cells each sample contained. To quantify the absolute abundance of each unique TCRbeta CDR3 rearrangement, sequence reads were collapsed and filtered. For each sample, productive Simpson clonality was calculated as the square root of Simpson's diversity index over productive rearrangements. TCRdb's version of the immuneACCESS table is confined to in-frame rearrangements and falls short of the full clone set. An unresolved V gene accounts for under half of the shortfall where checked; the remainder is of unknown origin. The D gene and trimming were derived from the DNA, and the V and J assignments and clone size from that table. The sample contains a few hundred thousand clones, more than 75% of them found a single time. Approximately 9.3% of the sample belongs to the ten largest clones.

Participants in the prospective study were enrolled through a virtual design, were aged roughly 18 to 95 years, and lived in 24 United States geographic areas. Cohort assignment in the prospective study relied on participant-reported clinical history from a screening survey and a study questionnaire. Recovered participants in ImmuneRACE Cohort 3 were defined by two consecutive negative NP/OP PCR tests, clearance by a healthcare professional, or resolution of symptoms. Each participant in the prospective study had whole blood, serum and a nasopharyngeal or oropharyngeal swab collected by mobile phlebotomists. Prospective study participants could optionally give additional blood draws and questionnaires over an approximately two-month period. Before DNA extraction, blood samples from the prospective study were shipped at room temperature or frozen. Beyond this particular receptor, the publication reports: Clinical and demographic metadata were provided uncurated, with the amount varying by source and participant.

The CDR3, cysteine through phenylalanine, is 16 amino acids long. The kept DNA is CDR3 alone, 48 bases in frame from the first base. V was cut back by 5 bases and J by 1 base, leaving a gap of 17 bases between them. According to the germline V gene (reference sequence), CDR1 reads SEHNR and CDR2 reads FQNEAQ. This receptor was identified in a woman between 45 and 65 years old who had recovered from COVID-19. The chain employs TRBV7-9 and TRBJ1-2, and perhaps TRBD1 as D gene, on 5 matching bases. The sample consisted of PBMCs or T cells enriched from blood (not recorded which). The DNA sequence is TGTGCCAGCAGCCAGGGTTCGGTACTGAATAACTATGGCTACACCTTC. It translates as CASSQGSVLNNYGYTF.